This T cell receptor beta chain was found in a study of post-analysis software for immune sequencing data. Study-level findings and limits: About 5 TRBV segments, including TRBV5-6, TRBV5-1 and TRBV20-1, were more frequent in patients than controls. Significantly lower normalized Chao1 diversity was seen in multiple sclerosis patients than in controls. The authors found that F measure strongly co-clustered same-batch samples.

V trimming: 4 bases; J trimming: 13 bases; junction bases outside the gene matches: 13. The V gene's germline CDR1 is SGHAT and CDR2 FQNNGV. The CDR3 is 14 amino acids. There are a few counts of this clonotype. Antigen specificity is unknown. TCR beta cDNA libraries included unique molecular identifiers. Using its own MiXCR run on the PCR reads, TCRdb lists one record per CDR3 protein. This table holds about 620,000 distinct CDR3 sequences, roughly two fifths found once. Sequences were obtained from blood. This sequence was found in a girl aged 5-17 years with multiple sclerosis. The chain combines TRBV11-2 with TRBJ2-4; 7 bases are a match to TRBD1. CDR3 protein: CASSSVTGMREQYF. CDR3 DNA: TGTGCCAGCAGCTCGGTGACAGGGATGAGAGAGCAGTACTTC.